These 30 T cell receptor beta chains were sequenced from one sample in a study of T-cell memory formation after mild COVID-19. MiXCR was run by TCRdb on the 5' RACE reads, yielding one entry per CDR3 protein. This table has 85,000 to 130,000 distinct CDR3 sequences, over 15% appearing once. Material: PBMCs or a T cell subset sorted from them (not recorded which). Receptors originate from an adult woman who had mild COVID-19 (a few samples of this study predate the infection). Cell type and time point are not known.

The genes are TRBV24-1 and TRBJ2-3; unclear D gene. This CDR3 has 12 residues. V dropped 7 bases and J dropped 1 base, with 5 bases sitting between them. Germline lookup yields CDR1 KGHDR and CDR2 SFDVKD. This CDR3 reads CATSPGTDTQYF. The CDR3 bases are TGTGCCACCAGCCCGGGCACAGATACGCAGTATTTT.

The chain carries TRBV27 and TRBJ1-5; possibly TRBD1 for D (6 bases). This CDR3 has 13 residues. The germline gives CDR1 MNHEY, CDR2 SMNVEV (reference sequence). Trimming cost V 3 bases and J 11 bases, with 14 bases left between them. The CDR3 protein is CASSFYREGAQHF. The CDR3 DNA follows: TGTGCCAGCAGTTTCTACAGGGAAGGTGCCCAGCATTTT.

The rearrangement uses TRBV11-2 and TRBJ1-2, with D hard to call. V shed 1 base and J shed 3 bases, with 12 bases lying between them. Germline loops: CDR1 SGHAT, CDR2 FQNNGV. The CDR3 has 15 residues. DNA of the CDR3: TGTGCCAGCAGCTTAGCTTGGGCGCGCGACTATGGCTACACCTTC. Translation gives CASSLAWARDYGYTF.

The chain carries TRBV5-5 and TRBJ2-1; 9 bases agree with TRBD2. CDR1 and CDR2 from the germline V gene are SGHKS and YYEKEE (reference sequence). V was pared by 1 base and J by 1 base, with 12 bases of the junction left unmatched. This CDR3 has 19 amino acids. CDR3 sequence (DNA): TGTGCCAGCAGCTTGAGGGTAGCGGGAGCTCTCGTGTCCTACAATGAGCAGTTCTTC. This codes for CASSLRVAGALVSYNEQFF.

This clonotype was seen a few times. CDR3 sequence: CATSASLGTEAFF. Here the CDR3 DNA reads TGTGCCACCAGTGCGTCCCTGGGCACTGAAGCTTTCTTT. The chain is built from TRBV24-1 and TRBJ1-1; no reliable D call. Deletions cut 5 bases from V and 4 bases from J, with 10 bases between. The CDR3 spans 13 residues. Germline CDR1 and CDR2: KGHDR and SFDVKD.

The CDR3, as DNA: TGTGCCAGCAGCTTAAGAAGTAGGCAGACGAACACCGGGGAGCTGTTTTTT. Its translation is CASSLRSRQTNTGELFF. This rearrangement joins TRBV7-6 to TRBJ2-2; no firm D call. The CDR3 covers 17 residues. The ends were cut back, 2 bases at V and 0 bases at J, with 13 bases in the middle. The germline gives CDR1 SGHVS, CDR2 FNYEAQ.

The chain is built from TRBV7-3 and TRBJ2-1, with D unresolved. The germline gives CDR1 SGHTA, CDR2 FQGTGA. This CDR3 has 16 amino acids. Trimming pared 5 bases from V and 1 base from J, leaving 15 bases between. The CDR3 here is CASSPGPMLSYNEQFF. DNA for the CDR3: TGTGCCAGCAGCCCCGGTCCAATGTTATCCTACAATGAGCAGTTCTTC.

This chain links TRBV3-1 with TRBJ1-4; TRBD1 aligns across 7 bases. Germline V gene lookup returns CDR1 LGHDT and CDR2 YNNKEL (reference sequence). Trimming removed 1 base from V and 3 bases from J; junction bases left unmatched: 2. This CDR3 region has 15 residues. The CDR3 DNA reads TGTGCCAGCAGCCAAGTAGGGACAGCTAATGAAAAACTGTTTTTT. It codes for CASSQVGTANEKLFF.

This clonotype occurred a few times. The chain recombines TRBV24-1 with TRBJ2-2; no clear D. V dropped 3 bases and J dropped 3 bases, with 4 bases sitting between them. Germline CDR1 is KGHDR and CDR2 is SFDVKD. There are 13 residues in the CDR3. The CDR3 nucleotides read TGTGCCACCAGTGATGGTTACACCGGGGAGCTGTTTTTT. Amino acids: CATSDGYTGELFF.

This clonotype was counted a few times. J is TRBJ2-1 and V is TRBV19; TRBD1 matches 8 bases. This CDR3 has 15 amino acids. Germline V gene lookup returns CDR1 LNHDA and CDR2 SQIVND (reference sequence). V lost 4 bases and J lost 8; bases outside the gene matches: 10. The CDR3 here is CASSTSQGGRDEQFF. CDR3 nucleotides: TGTGCCAGTAGTACCTCACAGGGGGGACGTGATGAGCAGTTCTTC.

This clonotype was detected a few times. J is TRBJ2-7 and V is TRBV7-6; perhaps TRBD1 as D (6 bases). Germline assignment: CDR1 SGHVS and CDR2 FNYEAQ. The CDR3 runs 13 residues. V was cut by 5 bases and J by 7 bases, with 15 bases left in between. The CDR3 is CASSPGDGWEQYF. CDR3 coding DNA: TGTGCCAGCAGCCCAGGGGACGGATGGGAGCAGTACTTC. The full variable domain, rest sourced from reference TRBV7-6 and TRBJ2-7, is GAGVSQSPRYKVTKRGQDVALRCDPISGHVSLYWYRQALGQGPEFLTYFNYEAQQDKSGLPNDRFSAERPEGSISTLTIQRTEQRDSAMYRCASSPGDGWEQYFGPGTRLTVT.

J is TRBJ1-1 and V is TRBV4-1; 8 nucleotides line up with TRBD1. CDR1 and CDR2 from the germline V gene are MGHRA and YSYEKL. V was clipped by 4 bases and J by 3 bases; unmatched bases: 10. The CDR3 extends over 16 amino acids. The CDR3 DNA follows: TGCGCCAGCAGCCCCCCGGACAGGGTGGGATACACTGAAGCTTTCTTT. Its protein is CASSPPDRVGYTEAFF.

V is TRBV30 and J is TRBJ2-3, with TRBD1 matching over 9 bases. Per germline, CDR1 GTSNPN and CDR2 SVGIG (reference sequence). The CDR3 runs to 13 residues. The V segment lost 5 bases and the J segment 3 bases; nucleotides outside the gene matches: 3. The CDR3 spells CAWGQGFTDTQYF. The CDR3 nucleotides are TGTGCCTGGGGACAGGGGTTTACAGATACGCAGTATTTT.

About this clonotype: A much larger clone differs from this one at a single base, so this may be a read error. The V gene is TRBV24-1, the J gene TRBJ2-7; D unresolved. Germline lookup yields CDR1 KGHDR and CDR2 SFDVKD. The CDR3 sequence is 11 residues long. Between the trimmed V and J ends, which lost 4 bases and 3 bases, there was a span of 3 bases. The CDR3 region has the DNA TGTGCCACCAGTGACGGCTACGAGCAGTACTTC. It codes for CATSDGYEQYF.

The V gene is TRBV2, the J gene TRBJ1-3; no clear D. Trimming left V 6 bases short and J 1 base short, with 7 bases between. This CDR3 region has 13 residues. CDR1 and CDR2 from the germline V gene are SNHLY and FYNNEI. The CDR3 sequence is CASRSRSGNTIYF. The CDR3 region has the DNA TGTGCCAGCAGATCGAGGTCTGGAAACACCATATATTTT.

The chain couples TRBV9 to TRBJ1-1; a weak D match, TRBD1 (6 bases). Germline CDR1 SGDLS, CDR2 YYNGEE. The CDR3 extends over 14 amino acids. V lost 3 bases to trimming and J lost 4 bases, with 13 bases between them. The CDR3 is CASSESGGRTEAFF. DNA for the CDR3: TGTGCCAGCAGCGAGAGTGGGGGCCGCACTGAAGCTTTCTTT. The variable domain in full, completed from reference TRBV9 and TRBJ1-1, reads DSGVTQTPKHLITATGQRVTLRCSPRSGDLSVYWYQQSLDQGLQFLIQYYNGEERAKGNILERFSAQQFPDLHSELNLSSLELGDSALYFCASSESGGRTEAFFGQGTRLTVV.

The chain links TRBV5-1 to TRBJ2-1; TRBD2 might be the D (6 bases). Trimming took off 0 bases at V and 10 bases at J, with 14 bases between the two ends. The germline V gene has CDR1 SGHRS and CDR2 YFSETQ. CDR3 length equals 14 residues. The CDR3 DNA reads TGCGCCAGCAGCTTGGACGCAGCGGCGGGGGAGCAGTTCTTC. Its protein is CASSLDAAAGEQFF.

This rearrangement joins TRBV6-2 or TRBV6-3 to TRBJ2-5, with TRBD2 matching 7 bases. The CDR3 is 14 amino acids. Unmatched junction bases numbered 9, after V lost 6 bases and J lost 5 bases. CDR1 MNHEY and CDR2 SVGEGT come from the germline V gene. The CDR3 sequence: CASRRGGLRETQYF. For the CDR3, the DNA is TGTGCCAGCAGGAGGGGAGGGCTGCGGGAGACCCAGTACTTC.

V is TRBV9 and J is TRBJ2-1, with 8 bases that match TRBD2. V lost 0 bases and J lost 6; bases outside the gene matches: 5. The germline gives CDR1 SGDLS, CDR2 YYNGEE. CDR3 size: 15 residues. This CDR3 reads CASSVASGLFNEQFF. DNA of the CDR3: TGTGCCAGCAGCGTAGCTAGCGGGTTGTTCAATGAGCAGTTCTTC. The whole variable domain, remainder taken from reference TRBV9 and TRBJ2-1, is DSGVTQTPKHLITATGQRVTLRCSPRSGDLSVYWYQQSLDQGLQFLIQYYNGEERAKGNILERFSAQQFPDLHSELNLSSLELGDSALYFCASSVASGLFNEQFFGPGTRLTVL.

The V call is TRBV5-1, the J call TRBJ1-1; 8 bases are a match to TRBD1. The CDR3 length is 14 residues. V shed 4 bases and J 3 bases; nucleotides not matched to a gene: 5. Germline CDR1 reads SGHRS; CDR2 reads YFSETQ. CDR3 in amino acids: CASSPTTGDTEAFF. The CDR3 coding sequence is TGCGCCAGCAGCCCAACGACAGGGGACACTGAAGCTTTCTTT.

This clonotype was detected only a few times. V is TRBV9 and J is TRBJ2-5, with TRBD2 matching over 10 bases. The CDR3 loop spans 16 amino acids. The germline CDR1 and CDR2 sequences are SGDLS and YYNGEE. V was pared by 3 bases and J by 4 bases, with 9 bases of the junction left unmatched. The CDR3 protein is CASSAALAGEGETQYF. CDR3 nucleotide sequence: TGTGCCAGCAGCGCCGCTCTAGCGGGGGAAGGAGAGACCCAGTACTTC.

This clonotype was observed a few times. The chain recombines TRBV19 with TRBJ1-3, with TRBD1 matching 9 bases. The CDR3 runs 15 residues. V trimming: 7 bases; J trimming: 3 bases; junction bases outside the gene matches: 7. CDR1 is LNHDA and CDR2 is SQIVND in the germline V gene (reference sequence). CDR3 nucleotide sequence: TGTGCCAGTACAGGACAGGGGACGGTTGGAAACACCATATATTTT. Translating it yields CASTGQGTVGNTIYF.

This clonotype was observed a single time. The genes are TRBV7-9 and TRBJ2-5, with D maybe TRBD1 (6 bases). Per the germline V gene, CDR1 is SEHNR and CDR2 is FQNEAQ (reference sequence). This CDR3 is built from 12 residues. V was clipped by 4 bases and J by 3 bases, with 6 bases between them. Here the CDR3 reads CASSYREETQYF. In DNA, the CDR3 is TGTGCCAGCAGCTACAGGGAAGAGACCCAGTACTTC.

The chain combines TRBV19 with TRBJ1-2, with 7 nucleotides matching TRBD1. This CDR3 contains 13 residues. V was clipped by 5 bases and J by 4 bases; unmatched bases: 4. Germline V CDR1 and CDR2: LNHDA, SQIVND (reference sequence). The CDR3: CASSPGTAYGYTF. DNA for the CDR3: TGTGCCAGTAGTCCAGGGACAGCCTATGGCTACACCTTC.

The gene calls are TRBV12-3 or TRBV12-4 and TRBJ2-1; D call uncertain. The CDR3 contains 12 residues. Between the trimmed V and J ends, which lost 0 bases and 10 bases, there was a span of 7 bases. The DNA for the CDR3 is TGTGCCAGCAGTTTAGCGCTATTGGAGCAGTTCTTC. Its protein product is CASSLALLEQFF.

This clonotype was counted at least ten times. The CDR3, as DNA: TGTGCCAGCAGTCCGGGACAGGGACAAGAGACCCAGTACTTC. Amino acid sequence: CASSPGQGQETQYF. The chain links TRBV7-6 to TRBJ2-5; 9 positions match TRBD1. Germline V lookup: CDR1 SGHVS, CDR2 FNYEAQ. V trimming: 6 bases; J trimming: 2 bases; junction bases outside the gene matches: 4. This CDR3 spans 14 amino acids.

J is TRBJ2-1 and V is TRBV3-1; 11 bases agree with TRBD2. J was trimmed by 7 bases and V by 4 bases; bases with no gene match: 6. The CDR3 has 15 residues. Germline assignment: CDR1 LGHDT and CDR2 YNNKEL (reference sequence). The CDR3 here is CASSPVAGGPNEQFF. The CDR3 DNA reads as TGTGCCAGCAGCCCGGTAGCGGGGGGGCCGAATGAGCAGTTCTTC.

The chain recombines TRBV9 with TRBJ2-1; the D gene is possibly TRBD1 (6 bases). Germline V gene sequence: CDR1 SGDLS, CDR2 YYNGEE. The CDR3 is 15 amino acids. V lost 3 bases, J lost 8 bases, and 18 bases lay in between. As DNA, the CDR3 is TGTGCCAGCAGCGCGCAGGGGCAGGGTTGGGATGAGCAGTTCTTC. This sequence encodes CASSAQGQGWDEQFF.

The chain combines TRBV19 with TRBJ2-7; tentatively, D is TRBD2 (6 bases). V was clipped by 7 bases and J by 2 bases, with 18 bases between them. CDR3 size: 15 residues. The germline gives CDR1 LNHDA, CDR2 SQIVND (reference sequence). This CDR3 reads CASTAGNDLTYEQYF. The DNA for the CDR3 is TGTGCCAGTACCGCGGGGAACGACCTTACCTACGAGCAGTACTTC.

V gene TRBV6-2 or TRBV6-3 combines with J gene TRBJ2-5, with D unclear. The CDR3 is made up of 15 amino acids. Germline assignment: CDR1 MNHEY and CDR2 SVGEGT. V lost 0 bases to trimming and J lost 5 bases, with 13 bases between them. The CDR3 is CASSYSTLIGETQYF. The CDR3, as DNA: TGTGCCAGCAGTTACTCGACGTTAATAGGGGAGACCCAGTACTTC.